At least ten counts were recorded for the clone carrying this T cell receptor (beta chain). Its antigen is unidentified. The CDR3 extends over 14 amino acids. The germline CDR1 and CDR2 sequences are SGHVS and FQNEAQ. The ends were cut back, 2 bases at V and 2 bases at J, with 10 bases in the middle. These data belong to a study of post-analysis software for immune sequencing data. Study outcomes and limitations: In multiple sclerosis, normalized Chao1 diversity was significantly below that of controls.

Sequencing libraries made from TCR beta cDNA carried unique molecular identifiers. Researchers reported a few hundred thousand cDNA molecules coming from around 1 to 9.1 million T cells. TCRdb processed the PCR reads anew with MiXCR; each CDR3 protein has one entry. The sample has under 200,000 distinct CDR3 sequences; around 36% are singletons. V and J are TRBV7-8 and TRBJ2-7; possible D gene TRBD2, 5 bases. Specimen: blood, collected after autologous hematopoietic stem cell transplantation. The sequence was collected from a girl aged 10 to 17 with multiple sclerosis. The CDR3 is CASSLTGNTYEQYF. In DNA, the CDR3 is TGTGCCAGCAGCTTAACCGGGAACACCTACGAGCAGTACTTC.